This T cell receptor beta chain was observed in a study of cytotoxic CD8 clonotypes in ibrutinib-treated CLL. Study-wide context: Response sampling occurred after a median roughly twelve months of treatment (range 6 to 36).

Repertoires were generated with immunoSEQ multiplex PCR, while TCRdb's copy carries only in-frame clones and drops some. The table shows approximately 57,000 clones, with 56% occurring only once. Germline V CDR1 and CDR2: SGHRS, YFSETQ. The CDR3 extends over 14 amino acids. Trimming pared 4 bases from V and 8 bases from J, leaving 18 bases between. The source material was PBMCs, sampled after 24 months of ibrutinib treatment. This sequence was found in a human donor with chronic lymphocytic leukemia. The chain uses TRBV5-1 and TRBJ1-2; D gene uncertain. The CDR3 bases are TGCGCCAGCAGCATTTCGGACCCCATCCAAGGCTACACCTTC. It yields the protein CASSISDPIQGYTF.